This T cell receptor beta chain was sequenced in a study of molecular identifiers for immune sequencing clone quantification listed by TCRdb under 2018. In terms of the full investigation: For a replicate experiment, RNA from approximately 20,000 or 100,000 naive CD8 T cells was divided into five aliquots, and four of the five aliquots were sequenced. CD8 T cells were used in a methods study to benchmark molecular-identifier clustering-based TCR repertoire sequencing (MIDCIRS) and TCR RNA copy counting. Paper-wide results and their limitations: Modeling indicated about 3 TCR RNA copies recovered per cell, compared with about 9.7 by digital PCR, which implies a capture efficiency of approximately 31%. The naive libraries included spiked-in Jurkat TCR RNA (about nine copies' worth), and this RNA is not part of the donor repertoire. Spiked-in Jurkat TCR RNA equal to a single cell's worth was reported to be detectable even within 1,100,000 naive CD8 T cells. In CMV-specific effector cells, clones with more than 20 RNA copies accounted for over 98% of molecules, whereas in naive cells such clones accounted for under 1%. When barcode sub-clustering was not used, chimeric consensus sequences inflated TCR diversity, with chimeras reaching as high as 47%. Highly expanded clone sizes could be underestimated because identical TCR molecules may share a barcode.

Library prep was done by PCR. Sequencing used a NextSeq 500. Preparation of bulk TCR libraries followed a previously described approach, with the TCR primers listed in Table S5. Purification of total RNA was performed with the Qiagen AllPrep DNA/RNA kit. Reads from multiple sequencing runs of the same library were pooled before analysis. As for the authors' bioinformatics: Reads were retained only if the reads had an exact TCR constant sequence, and the retained reads were trimmed to 150 nt and grouped according to their 12-nt molecular barcodes. Reads in each barcode group were sub-clustered using a 15% Levenshtein threshold, and a quality-weighted consensus sequence was built for each RNA molecule. Non-functional sequences were removed, as were lower-count sequences one edit away from another. Barcode sub-clusters with fewer than 20% of the maximum read count were removed, based on fitting two negative binomial distributions. TCRdb handled the public reads itself, with Q25 trimming in fastp and clone calling in MiXCR, and kept productive beta chains. Every CDR3 protein is listed once, alongside the most common genes and DNA of its rows. TCRdb, rather than the study authors, made the V and J calls. For this sample there are some 320,000 distinct CDR3 sequences; 24% appear just once. The ten largest clones add up to 0.7% to 0.95% of the sample.

The cysteine opens and the phenylalanine closes a CDR3 of 12 amino acids. The only DNA kept is the CDR3, 36 bases in frame from the first base. Deletion took 7 bases off V and 8 bases off J, with a span of 17 bases between the germline ends. As encoded in the germline V gene, CDR1 is SQVTM while CDR2 is ANQGSEA. Libraries of naive CD8 T cells were built from anywhere between roughly 17,000 and 1,000,000 sorted cells, with 10%, 30% or 50% of the purified RNA used. Naive CD8 T cells, defined as CD8+CD4-CCR7+CD45RA+, were FACS-sorted into RLT Plus buffer on a BD FACSAria II. To test detection sensitivity, Jurkat RNA equivalent to over 8 TCR copies was spiked into samples of about 17,000-1,100,000 naive CD8 T cells. Enrichment of CD8 T cells was performed with RosetteSep CD8+ T Cell Enrichment Cocktail and Ficoll-Paque, after which ACK red cell lysis was carried out. A note on this clonotype: The antigen this receptor binds is unknown. Per-base quality was not reported, and no clone a single base away is much larger than it.

Sequenced material: naive CD8+ T cells from blood, with Jurkat cell RNA spiked in. This sample's cell subset or site label indicates: FACS-sorted CD8+CD4-CCR7+CD45RA+ naive T cells. The sequence came from a human donor in good health. Some libraries in this study had Jurkat cell RNA spiked in. This sequence uses TRBV29-1 and TRBJ1-1, and possibly TRBD1, on 5 matching bases. The DNA reads as follows: TGCAGCGCTCCGGGGTTGTACAGGGAAGCTTTCTTT. It encodes CSAPGLYREAFF.